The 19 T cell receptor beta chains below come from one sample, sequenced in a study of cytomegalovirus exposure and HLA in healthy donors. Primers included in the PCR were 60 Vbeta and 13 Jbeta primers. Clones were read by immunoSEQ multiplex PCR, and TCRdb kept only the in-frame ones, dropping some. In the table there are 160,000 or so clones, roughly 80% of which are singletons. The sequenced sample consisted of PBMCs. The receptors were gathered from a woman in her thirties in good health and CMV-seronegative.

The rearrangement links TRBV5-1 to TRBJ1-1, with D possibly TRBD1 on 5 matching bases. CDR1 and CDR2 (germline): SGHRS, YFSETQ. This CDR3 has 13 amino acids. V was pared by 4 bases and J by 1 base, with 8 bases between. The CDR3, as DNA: TGCGCCAGCAGCAATGACAGGAACACTGAAGCTTTCTTT. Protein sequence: CASSNDRNTEAFF.

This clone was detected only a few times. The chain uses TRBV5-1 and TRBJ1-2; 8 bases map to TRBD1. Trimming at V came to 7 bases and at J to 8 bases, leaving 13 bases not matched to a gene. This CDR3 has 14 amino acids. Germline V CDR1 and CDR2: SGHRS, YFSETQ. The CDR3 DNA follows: TGCGCCAGCGGACCGGGACAGGCTTTGGGGGGCTACACCTTC. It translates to CASGPGQALGGYTF.

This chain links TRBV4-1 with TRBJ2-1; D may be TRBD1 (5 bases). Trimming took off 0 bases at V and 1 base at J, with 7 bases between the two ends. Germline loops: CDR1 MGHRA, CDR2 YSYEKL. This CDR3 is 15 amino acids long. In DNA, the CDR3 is TGCGCCAGCAGCCAAGATCCAGGGTCCTACAATGAGCAGTTCTTC. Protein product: CASSQDPGSYNEQFF.

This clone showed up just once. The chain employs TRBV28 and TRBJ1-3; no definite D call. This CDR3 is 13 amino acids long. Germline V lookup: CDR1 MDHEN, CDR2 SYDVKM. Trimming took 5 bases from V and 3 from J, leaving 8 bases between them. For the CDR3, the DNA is TGTGCCAGCAGTCCCCCGGGTGGAAACACCATATATTTT. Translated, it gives CASSPPGGNTIYF.

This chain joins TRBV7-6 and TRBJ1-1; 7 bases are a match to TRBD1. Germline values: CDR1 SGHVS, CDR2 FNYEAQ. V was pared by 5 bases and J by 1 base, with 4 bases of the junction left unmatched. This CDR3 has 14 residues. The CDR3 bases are TGTGCCAGCAGCACAGGGGTGCCGAACACTGAAGCTTTCTTT. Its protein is CASSTGVPNTEAFF.

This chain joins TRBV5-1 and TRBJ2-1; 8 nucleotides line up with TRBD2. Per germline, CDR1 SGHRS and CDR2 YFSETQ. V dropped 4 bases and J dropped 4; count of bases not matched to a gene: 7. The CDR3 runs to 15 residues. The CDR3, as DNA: TGCGCCAGCAGCGCTGGGACTAGTTTGTACAATGAGCAGTTCTTC. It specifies CASSAGTSLYNEQFF.

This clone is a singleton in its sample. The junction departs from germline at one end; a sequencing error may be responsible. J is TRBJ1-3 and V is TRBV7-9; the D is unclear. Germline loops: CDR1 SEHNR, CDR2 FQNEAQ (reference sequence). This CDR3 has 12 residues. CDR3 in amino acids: CSSRTGVDTIYF. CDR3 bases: TGTTCCAGCAGGACCGGGGTTGACACCATATATTTT.

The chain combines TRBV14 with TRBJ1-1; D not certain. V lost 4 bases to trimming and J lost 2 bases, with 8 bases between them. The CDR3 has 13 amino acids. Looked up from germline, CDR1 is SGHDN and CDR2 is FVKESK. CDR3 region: CASSREGNTEAFF. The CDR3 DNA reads TGTGCCAGCAGCCGGGAGGGTAACACTGAAGCTTTCTTT.

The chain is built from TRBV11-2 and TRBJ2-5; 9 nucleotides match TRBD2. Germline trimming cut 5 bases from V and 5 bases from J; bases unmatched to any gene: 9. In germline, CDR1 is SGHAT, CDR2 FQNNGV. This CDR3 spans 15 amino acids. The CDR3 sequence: CASSPRRGGVETQYF. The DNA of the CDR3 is TGTGCCAGCAGCCCCCGGCGGGGGGGCGTTGAGACCCAGTACTTC. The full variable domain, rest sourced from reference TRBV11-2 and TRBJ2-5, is EAGVAQSPRYKIIEKRQSVAFWCNPISGHATLYWYQQILGQGPKLLIQFQNNGVVDDSQLPKDRFSAERLKGVDSTLKIQPAKLEDSAVYLCASSPRRGGVETQYFGPGTRLLVL.

CDR3 residues: CAPSGEGKEGYTF. For the CDR3, the DNA is TGTGCACCATCGGGGGAGGGGAAGGAGGGCTACACCTTC. The chain is built from TRBV10-3 and TRBJ1-2; possible D gene TRBD1, 5 bases. In germline, CDR1 is ENHRY, CDR2 SYGVKD. The CDR3 has 13 amino acids.

CDR3 sequence: CASSLVAKRYEQYF. In nucleotides, the CDR3 is TGTGCCAGCAGCTTAGTCGCTAAAAGATACGAGCAGTACTTC. The gene calls are TRBV28 and TRBJ2-7; no clear D gene. This CDR3 contains 14 residues. Trimming removed 6 bases from V and 4 bases from J, with 16 bases in between. The germline V gene has CDR1 MDHEN and CDR2 SYDVKM.

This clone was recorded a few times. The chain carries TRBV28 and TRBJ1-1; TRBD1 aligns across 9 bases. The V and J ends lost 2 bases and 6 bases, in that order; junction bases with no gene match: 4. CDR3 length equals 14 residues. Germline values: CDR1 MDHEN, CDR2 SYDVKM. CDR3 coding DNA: TGTGCCAGCAGTTTAGGGACAGGGAATCCTGAAGCTTTCTTT. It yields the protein CASSLGTGNPEAFF.

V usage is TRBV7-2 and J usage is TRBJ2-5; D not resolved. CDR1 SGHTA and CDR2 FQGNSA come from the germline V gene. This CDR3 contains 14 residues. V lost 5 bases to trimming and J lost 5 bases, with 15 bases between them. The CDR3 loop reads CASSPVNVLETQYF. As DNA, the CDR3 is TGTGCCAGCAGCCCGGTAAATGTTCTGGAGACCCAGTACTTC.

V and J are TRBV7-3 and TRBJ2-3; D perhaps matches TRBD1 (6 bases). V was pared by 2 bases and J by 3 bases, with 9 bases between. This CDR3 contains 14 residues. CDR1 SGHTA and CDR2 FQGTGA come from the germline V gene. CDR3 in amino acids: CASSLLGATDTQYF. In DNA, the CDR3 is TGTGCCAGCAGCTTATTGGGGGCGACAGATACGCAGTATTTT.

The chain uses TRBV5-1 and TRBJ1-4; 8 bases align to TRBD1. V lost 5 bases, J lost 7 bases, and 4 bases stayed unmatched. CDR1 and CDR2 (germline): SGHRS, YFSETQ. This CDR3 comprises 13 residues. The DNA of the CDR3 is TGCGCCAGCAGTTCAGGGGGCGCTGAAAAACTGTTTTTT. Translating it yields CASSSGGAEKLFF.

The CDR3 DNA reads as TGTGCCAGCAGCTTAGTCAGCGGGGGCACCGGGGAGCTGTTTTTT. This translates into CASSLVSGGTGELFF. The genes are TRBV7-6 and TRBJ2-2; 8 bases fit TRBD2. V was clipped by 1 base and J by 4 bases; unmatched bases: 2. Germline assignment: CDR1 SGHVS and CDR2 FNYEAQ. The CDR3 has 15 amino acids.

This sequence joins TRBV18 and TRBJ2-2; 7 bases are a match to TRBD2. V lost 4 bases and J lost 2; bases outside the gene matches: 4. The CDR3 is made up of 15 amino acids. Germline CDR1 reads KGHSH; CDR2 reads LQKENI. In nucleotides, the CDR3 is TGTGCCAGCTCACGGACTAGTGGAAACACCGGGGAGCTGTTTTTT. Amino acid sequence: CASSRTSGNTGELFF.

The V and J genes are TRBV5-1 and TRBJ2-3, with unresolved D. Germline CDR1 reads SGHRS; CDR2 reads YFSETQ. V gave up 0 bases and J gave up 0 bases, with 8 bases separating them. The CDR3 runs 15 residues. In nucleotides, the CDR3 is TGCGCCAGCAGCTTGGACGGAGATAGCACAGATACGCAGTATTTT. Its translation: CASSLDGDSTDTQYF.

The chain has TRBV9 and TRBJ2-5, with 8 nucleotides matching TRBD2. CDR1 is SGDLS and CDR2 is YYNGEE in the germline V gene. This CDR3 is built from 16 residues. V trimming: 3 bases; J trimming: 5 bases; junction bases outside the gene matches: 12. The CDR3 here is CASSAYSGVLGETQYF. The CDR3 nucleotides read TGTGCCAGCAGCGCTTATAGCGGGGTACTTGGGGAGACCCAGTACTTC.